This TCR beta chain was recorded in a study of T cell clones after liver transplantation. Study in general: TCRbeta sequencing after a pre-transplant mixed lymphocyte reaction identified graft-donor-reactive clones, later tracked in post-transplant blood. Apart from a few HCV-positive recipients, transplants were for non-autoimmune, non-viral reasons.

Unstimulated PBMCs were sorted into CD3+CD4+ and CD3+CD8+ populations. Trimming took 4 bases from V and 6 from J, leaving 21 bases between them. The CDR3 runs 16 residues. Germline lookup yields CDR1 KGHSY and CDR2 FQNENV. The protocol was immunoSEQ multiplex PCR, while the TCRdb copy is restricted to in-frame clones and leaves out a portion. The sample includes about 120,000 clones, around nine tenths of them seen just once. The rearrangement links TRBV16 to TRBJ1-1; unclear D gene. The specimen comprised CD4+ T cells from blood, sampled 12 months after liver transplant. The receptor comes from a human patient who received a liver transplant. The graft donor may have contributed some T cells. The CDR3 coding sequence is TGTGCCAGCAGCCGCCGGTCGGCGGGCCGGCATCCTGAAGCTTTCTTT. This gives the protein CASSRRSAGRHPEAFF.